These 18 T cell receptor beta chains originate from one sample sequenced in a study of cytomegalovirus exposure and HLA in healthy donors. The data were produced by immunoSEQ multiplex PCR, yet TCRdb's version contains in-frame clones alone and is incomplete. Of roughly 150,000 clones in the sample, 94% were seen once. The sequencing sample was made of PBMCs. These receptors were obtained from a man younger than 35 in good health and CMV-seropositive.

This clone was observed a single time. The rearrangement links TRBV7-8 to TRBJ2-1, with no clear D. The CDR3 length is 14 residues. The germline CDR1 and CDR2 sequences are SGHVS and FQNEAQ. The V end was cut by 10 bases, the J end by 0 bases, with 13 bases between. The CDR3 DNA follows: TGTGCCACTATGGGCAGCCCCTCCTACAATGAGCAGTTCTTC. Its protein is CATMGSPSYNEQFF.

This clone has a single count. This sequence joins TRBV4-2 and TRBJ2-5; the match to TRBD1 covers 7 bases. V shed 0 bases and J 5 bases; nucleotides not matched to a gene: 9. The CDR3 runs 16 residues. Germline V gene sequence: CDR1 LGHNA, CDR2 YNFKEQ. Here the CDR3 DNA reads TGTGCCAGCAGCCAAGAGAACCGACAGGGAGTGGAGACCCAGTACTTC. It translates to CASSQENRQGVETQYF.

The chain has TRBV4-1 and TRBJ2-5; tentatively, D is TRBD2 (6 bases). Germline CDR1 and CDR2: MGHRA and YSYEKL. The CDR3 runs to 13 residues. The ends were cut back, 0 bases at V and 12 bases at J, with 14 bases in the middle. CDR3: CASSQDQWREEYF. DNA for the CDR3: TGCGCCAGCAGCCAAGATCAATGGAGGGAGGAGTACTTC.

The rearrangement links TRBV5-4 to TRBJ2-4, with TRBD2 matching over 9 bases. Germline V gene lookup returns CDR1 SGHNT and CDR2 YYREEE (reference sequence). Trimming at V came to 0 bases and at J to 1 base, leaving 8 bases not matched to a gene. CDR3 length equals 18 residues. In nucleotides, the CDR3 is TGTGCCAGCAGCTTGGAAGTGGGCCTAGCGGGGGCCAAAAACATTCAGTACTTC. Translating gives CASSLEVGLAGAKNIQYF.

V usage is TRBV6-6 and J usage is TRBJ2-2; D is unclear. The length of the CDR3 is 13 residues. CDR1 is MNHNY, CDR2 SVGAGI, per germline (reference sequence). V lost 4 bases and J 1 base, leaving 4 bases between the germline ends. This CDR3 is CASSSRNTGELFF. The CDR3 bases are TGTGCCAGCAGTTCCCGGAACACCGGGGAGCTGTTTTTT.

This clone was picked up a small number of times. This chain links TRBV7-9 with TRBJ1-6; D unclear. Germline V gene sequence: CDR1 SEHNR, CDR2 FQNEAQ (reference sequence). The CDR3 has 14 amino acids. The V end lost 5 bases, the J end lost 6 bases, and 11 bases lay between the germline ends. CDR3 residues: CASSPQTSNSPLHF. CDR3 in DNA: TGTGCCAGCAGCCCACAGACGAGTAATTCACCCCTCCACTTT.

The CDR3 reads CASSQGRVREKLFF. The DNA for the CDR3 is TGCGCCAGCAGCCAAGGCAGGGTCCGGGAAAAACTGTTTTTT. V usage is TRBV4-1 and J usage is TRBJ1-4, with D perhaps TRBD1 (5 bases). V was cut by 1 base and J by 8 bases, with 11 bases left in between. Germline CDR1 is MGHRA and CDR2 is YSYEKL. The CDR3 is 14 amino acids.

V and J are TRBV7-9 and TRBJ1-4; 7 bases align to TRBD1. The CDR3 runs to 15 residues. Unmatched junction bases numbered 5, after V lost 4 bases and J lost 3 bases. CDR1 is SEHNR, CDR2 FQNEAQ, per germline (reference sequence). The CDR3 nucleotides read TGTGCCAGCAGCTACGCAGGGGGATCTAATGAAAAACTGTTTTTT. It yields the protein CASSYAGGSNEKLFF.

The chain is built from TRBV28 and TRBJ2-7, with D maybe TRBD2 (5 bases). V dropped 6 bases and J dropped 0 bases, with 12 bases sitting between them. This CDR3 has 14 residues. Germline assignment: CDR1 MDHEN and CDR2 SYDVKM. CDR3 DNA: TGTGCCAGCAGCCTTCCGGGAAACTCCTACGAGCAGTACTTC. Translating it yields CASSLPGNSYEQYF.

J is TRBJ1-5 and V is TRBV11-2; 7 bases match TRBD1. CDR1 SGHAT and CDR2 FQNNGV come from the germline V gene. Unmatched junction bases numbered 6, after V lost 5 bases and J lost 5 bases. The CDR3 runs 14 residues. This chain's CDR3 is CASSPDRSYQPQHF. The CDR3 bases are TGTGCCAGCAGCCCGGACAGGTCGTATCAGCCCCAGCATTTT.

The V call is TRBV28, the J call TRBJ2-3; 8 bases align to TRBD1. Germline CDR1 is MDHEN and CDR2 is SYDVKM. Trimming cost V 0 bases and J 6 bases; bases outside gene matches: 5. This CDR3 spans 15 amino acids. The DNA of the CDR3 is TGTGCCAGCAGTTTATGGGACAGGGAGGCGGATACGCAGTATTTT. Translating gives CASSLWDREADTQYF.

The gene calls are TRBV5-4 and TRBJ2-5, with TRBD2 as a possible D gene (6 bases). V lost 7 bases to trimming and J lost 2 bases, with 21 bases between them. The CDR3 has 16 amino acids. Germline assignment: CDR1 SGHNT and CDR2 YYREEE (reference sequence). CDR3: CASLSGGVGSQETQYF. CDR3 nucleotides: TGTGCCAGCCTTAGCGGAGGTGTGGGCTCACAAGAGACCCAGTACTTC.

The CDR3 nucleotides are TGTGCCAGCAGACACCTAGCGGACTCATCCTACGAGCAGTACTTC. This translates into CASRHLADSSYEQYF. The rearrangement joins TRBV27 to TRBJ2-7; 7 nucleotides agree with TRBD2. Unmatched junction bases numbered 9, after V lost 6 bases and J lost 1 base. The V gene's germline CDR1 is MNHEY and CDR2 SMNVEV (reference sequence). The CDR3 contains 15 residues.

The chain employs TRBV28 and TRBJ2-1, with TRBD1 as a possible D gene (6 bases). CDR3 length equals 13 residues. With 6 bases removed from V and 8 bases from J, the gap between germline ends came to 14 bases. Germline-derived CDR1 and CDR2 are MDHEN and SYDVKM. The CDR3 nucleotides read TGTGCCAGCAGCATACAGGGTTTTCATGAGCAGTTCTTC. The encoded protein is CASSIQGFHEQFF.

The J gene is TRBJ2-3, the V gene TRBV6-4; 8 bases map to TRBD2. J was trimmed by 6 bases and V by 5 bases; bases with no gene match: 4. The germline gives CDR1 MRHNA, CDR2 SNTAGT. CDR3 length: 13 residues. In nucleotides, the CDR3 is TGTGCCAGCAGTTTAGCGGGAAGCGATACGCAGTATTTT. Translation gives CASSLAGSDTQYF.

The gene calls are TRBV28 and TRBJ2-7; D is possibly TRBD1 (5 bases). Germline CDR1 MDHEN, CDR2 SYDVKM. The CDR3 contains 14 residues. The V end lost 3 bases, the J end lost 3 bases, and 12 bases lay between the germline ends. CDR3 loop: CASSFDIRGYEQYF. CDR3 coding DNA: TGTGCCAGCAGTTTCGACATAAGGGGCTACGAGCAGTACTTC.

The rearrangement joins TRBV5-6 to TRBJ1-5; 10 bases map to TRBD1. Germline loops: CDR1 SGHDT, CDR2 YYEEEE. With V trimmed by 2 bases and J by 6 bases, 8 bases remained unmatched. The CDR3 has 16 residues. CDR3 DNA sequence: TGTGCCAGCAGCTTTGGGACAGGGGACGAAGCTCAGCCCCAGCATTTT. This encodes CASSFGTGDEAQPQHF.

This clone was counted a single time. The J gene is TRBJ2-7, the V gene TRBV10-2; the match to TRBD2 covers 9 bases. This CDR3 has 14 residues. From germline, CDR1 is WSHSY and CDR2 SAAADI. V lost 0 bases to trimming and J lost 5 bases; unmatched junction nucleotides: 2. The CDR3: CASSESLAGNEQYF. DNA of the CDR3: TGCGCCAGCAGTGAGTCCCTAGCGGGAAACGAGCAGTACTTC.